These 25 T cell receptor beta chains came from one sample sequenced in a study of T-cell reconstitution after alpha-beta-depleted transplantation in children. As it was prepared, the TCRbeta library received unique molecular identifiers. TCRdb re-derived calls from the PCR reads in MiXCR, one entry per CDR3 protein. Of some 500,000 distinct CDR3 sequences listed, 32% are singletons. Sequenced here: PBMCs from the stem cell graft donor, sampled from the stem cell graft. The receptors stem from a human donor who donated a stem cell graft to a child with aplastic anemia.

This clonotype came up a few times. A clone one base away is much larger, so this may be a read error. The genes are TRBV7-9 and TRBJ1-1; D ambiguous. This CDR3 has 13 amino acids. V was trimmed by 2 bases and J by 1 base, leaving 5 bases between them. Germline loops: CDR1 SEHNR, CDR2 FQNEAQ (reference sequence). The chain's CDR3 is CASSLQANTEAFF. The CDR3 nucleotides are TGTGCCAGCAGCTTACAGGCGAACACTGAAGCTTTCTTT.

This rearrangement joins TRBV24-1 to TRBJ2-1; D may be TRBD1 (6 bases). Looked up from germline, CDR1 is KGHDR and CDR2 is SFDVKD. The ends were cut back, 9 bases at V and 6 bases at J, with 14 bases in the middle. The length of the CDR3 is 13 residues. This CDR3 reads CATAGAVGNEQFF. The CDR3 region has the DNA TGTGCCACCGCAGGGGCAGTAGGCAATGAGCAGTTCTTC.

The CDR3 here is CASSLQGAGDEKLFF. Here the CDR3 DNA reads TGTGCCAGCAGCTTACAGGGGGCCGGTGATGAAAAACTGTTTTTT. The chain couples TRBV7-9 to TRBJ1-4, with 8 bases that match TRBD1. This CDR3 has 15 residues. Trimming cost V 2 bases and J 6 bases; bases outside gene matches: 5. Germline V gives CDR1 SEHNR, CDR2 FQNEAQ (reference sequence).

This clonotype was seen a handful of times. The genes are TRBV7-2 and TRBJ1-2; D remains unclear. The germline V gene encodes CDR1 SGHTA and CDR2 FQGNSA. This CDR3 is 14 amino acids long. V gave up 1 base and J gave up 2 bases, with 8 bases separating them. CDR3 in DNA: TGTGCCAGCAGCTTAGGGACGCCAAACTATGGCTACACCTTC. This codes for CASSLGTPNYGYTF.

The chain uses TRBV9 and TRBJ2-1; 7 bases line up with TRBD2. Looked up from germline, CDR1 is SGDLS and CDR2 is YYNGEE. CDR3 length: 17 amino acids. Trimming at V came to 0 bases and at J to 6 bases, leaving 12 bases not matched to a gene. CDR3 sequence reads: CASSVASGSRIGNEQFF. Here the CDR3 DNA reads TGTGCCAGCAGCGTAGCTAGCGGTAGTCGGATCGGCAATGAGCAGTTCTTC.

The rearrangement joins TRBV15 to TRBJ1-4; TRBD1 might be the D (5 bases). Trimming took off 0 bases at V and 7 bases at J, with 12 bases between the two ends. The CDR3 contains 15 residues. Looked up from germline, CDR1 is LNHNV and CDR2 is YYDKDF (reference sequence). CDR3 sequence reads: CATSRDNSGGEKLFF. CDR3 coding DNA: TGTGCCACCAGCAGAGATAACAGTGGGGGTGAAAAACTGTTTTTT.

The V gene is TRBV5-5, the J gene TRBJ1-2, with D perhaps matching TRBD1 (6 bases). The CDR3 totals 14 residues. Per germline, CDR1 SGHKS and CDR2 YYEKEE (reference sequence). The V and J ends lost 2 bases and 6 bases respectively, with 14 bases between them. The CDR3 loop is CASSFGGAGNGYTF. Written as DNA, the CDR3 is TGTGCCAGCAGCTTTGGGGGCGCAGGGAATGGCTACACCTTC.

This clonotype has just a few counts. The chain combines TRBV11-1 with TRBJ2-3; possible D gene TRBD2, 5 bases. The CDR3 is made up of 14 amino acids. V lost 3 bases and J lost 3, with 10 bases in between. Germline V lookup: CDR1 SGHAT, CDR2 FQDESV (reference sequence). The CDR3 protein is CASSFLDLTDTQYF. CDR3 sequence (DNA): TGTGCCAGCAGCTTTCTGGACTTAACAGATACGCAGTATTTT.

The gene calls are TRBV7-6 and TRBJ1-4; D uncertain. The CDR3 runs to 15 residues. Trimming left V 1 base short and J 5 bases short, with 11 bases between. CDR1 and CDR2 (germline): SGHVS, FNYEAQ. The CDR3 protein is CASSLEGLENEKLFF. The CDR3 coding sequence is TGTGCCAGCAGCTTAGAAGGACTGGAGAATGAAAAACTGTTTTTT.

This chain uses TRBV18 with TRBJ1-2, with D possibly matching TRBD1 (6 bases). Trimming took 3 bases from V and 3 from J, leaving 14 bases between them. CDR1 is KGHSH, CDR2 LQKENI, per germline. This CDR3 has 15 amino acids. CDR3 region: CASSPDGGADYGYTF. In DNA form, the CDR3 reads TGTGCCAGCTCACCGGACGGGGGGGCGGACTATGGCTACACCTTC.

The sample holds a few counts of this clonotype. This rearrangement joins TRBV27 to TRBJ2-1; 7 bases agree with TRBD2. Germline loops: CDR1 MNHEY, CDR2 SMNVEV (reference sequence). V trimming: 9 bases; J trimming: 5 bases; junction bases outside the gene matches: 10. This CDR3 comprises 14 residues. The CDR3 is CASWASGQNNEQFF. The CDR3 nucleotides are TGTGCCAGTTGGGCTAGCGGCCAGAACAATGAGCAGTTCTTC.

This clonotype came up a few times. The chain combines TRBV5-5 with TRBJ1-5; D remains ambiguous. V lost 4 bases and J 6 bases, leaving 11 bases between the germline ends. Germline CDR1 and CDR2: SGHKS and YYEKEE (reference sequence). The CDR3 consists of 13 residues. CDR3: CASSPDHLQPQHF. CDR3 DNA sequence: TGTGCCAGCAGCCCCGACCATCTTCAGCCCCAGCATTTT.

V and J are TRBV12-3 or TRBV12-4 and TRBJ2-2; D not certain. V was trimmed by 7 bases and J by 7 bases, leaving 25 bases between them. The CDR3 is made up of 17 amino acids. Here the CDR3 reads CASTPRMVSTYGGELFF. In DNA form, the CDR3 reads TGTGCCAGCACCCCTCGGATGGTGTCAACATATGGCGGGGAGCTGTTTTTT.

The chain has TRBV15 and TRBJ2-1; 10 nucleotides line up with TRBD1. Losses at the gene ends were 0 bases for V and 9 bases for J; bases not matched to a gene: 8. CDR1 LNHNV and CDR2 YYDKDF come from the germline V gene (reference sequence). The CDR3 totals 16 residues. The DNA of the CDR3 is TGTGCCACCAGCAGAGATCGTAGGGACAGGGGCGCTGAGCAGTTCTTC. This gives the protein CATSRDRRDRGAEQFF.

The chain employs TRBV7-9 and TRBJ2-1; 10 nucleotides line up with TRBD1. From germline, CDR1 is SEHNR and CDR2 FQNEAQ (reference sequence). Trimming removed 3 bases from V and 7 bases from J; junction bases left unmatched: 6. The CDR3 contains 15 residues. The CDR3 bases are TGTGCCAGCAGCTTCGGTGGGACAGGGGAAAATGAGCAGTTCTTC. Its protein product is CASSFGGTGENEQFF.

This clonotype was seen a few times. This chain joins TRBV19 and TRBJ1-1; 8 nucleotides align to TRBD1. With V trimmed by 7 bases and J by 2 bases, 12 bases remained unmatched. Germline assignment: CDR1 LNHDA and CDR2 SQIVND (reference sequence). This CDR3 spans 16 amino acids. CDR3 amino acids: CASMGGSGGANTEAFF. The CDR3 DNA follows: TGTGCCAGTATGGGGGGGTCAGGGGGCGCAAACACTGAAGCTTTCTTT.

In DNA form, the CDR3 reads TGTGCCAGCTCACCGCCGGCTTCCTACGAGCAGTACGTC. It is translated as CASSPPASYEQYV. The V gene is TRBV18, the J gene TRBJ2-7; D call uncertain. Looked up from germline, CDR1 is KGHSH and CDR2 is LQKENI. V shed 3 bases and J shed 1 base, with 7 bases lying between them. The CDR3 sequence is 13 residues long.

This clonotype was seen a handful of times. The chain is built from TRBV27 and TRBJ2-3; D not certain. The germline CDR1 and CDR2 sequences are MNHEY and SMNVEV (reference sequence). Trimming took 5 bases from V and 0 from J, leaving 12 bases between them. CDR3 length: 15 amino acids. CDR3 loop: CASSEVRASTDTQYF. The CDR3 nucleotides are TGTGCCAGCAGTGAGGTCCGAGCAAGCACAGATACGCAGTATTTT.

This rearrangement joins TRBV12-3 or TRBV12-4 to TRBJ2-1; no firm D call. Trimming pared 1 base from V and 0 bases from J, leaving 10 bases between. The CDR3 is 16 residues long. This chain's CDR3 is CASSLGAPNSYNEQFF. In DNA, the CDR3 is TGTGCCAGCAGTTTAGGGGCCCCAAACTCCTACAATGAGCAGTTCTTC.

This chain uses TRBV5-6 with TRBJ2-1; perhaps TRBD2 as D (6 bases). From germline, CDR1 is SGHDT and CDR2 YYEEEE. CDR3 length equals 16 residues. The V end was cut by 4 bases, the J end by 6 bases, with 20 bases between. The CDR3 loop reads CASSLLGTSAPNEQFF. The CDR3 region has the DNA TGTGCCAGCAGCCTATTGGGGACTTCCGCCCCCAATGAGCAGTTCTTC.

This clonotype was seen ten or more times. The chain has TRBV11-2 and TRBJ2-3; 13 nucleotides line up with TRBD2. The junction had 7 bases not matched to a gene; V was cut back by 3 bases and J by 1 base. CDR3 length: 18 amino acids. Germline V gives CDR1 SGHAT, CDR2 FQNNGV. The CDR3 reads CASSLGRTSGSGTDTQYF. CDR3 nucleotides: TGTGCCAGCAGCTTGGGCCGGACTAGCGGGAGCGGCACAGATACGCAGTATTTT.

This chain links TRBV9 with TRBJ1-3; unclear D gene. CDR1 is SGDLS and CDR2 is YYNGEE in the germline V gene. The V end lost 0 bases, the J end lost 1 base, and 5 bases lay between the germline ends. There are 14 residues in the CDR3. CDR3 sequence reads: CASSVEYSGNTIYF. CDR3 nucleotides: TGTGCCAGCAGCGTAGAGTATTCTGGAAACACCATATATTTT.

CDR3 region: CSVLRGLLAGHETQYF. DNA of the CDR3: TGCAGCGTTCTCAGGGGTCTTCTAGCGGGGCACGAGACCCAGTACTTC. This chain uses TRBV29-1 with TRBJ2-5, with 9 bases that match TRBD2. The V gene end was trimmed by 5 bases and the J gene end by 5 bases; junction bases not matched to a gene: 15. This CDR3 comprises 16 residues. The V gene's germline CDR1 is SQVTM and CDR2 ANQGSEA.

This clonotype was counted between two and nine times. This chain joins TRBV20-1 and TRBJ2-1; D remains unclear. Germline lookup yields CDR1 DFQATT and CDR2 SNEGSKA (reference sequence). CDR3 length: 16 amino acids. With 0 bases removed from V and 6 bases from J, the gap between germline ends came to 18 bases. The CDR3 sequence: CSARDPLGLVGNEQFF. The CDR3, as DNA: TGCAGTGCTAGAGATCCCCTAGGGTTAGTGGGCAATGAGCAGTTCTTC.

V is TRBV20-1 and J is TRBJ1-2; 10 nucleotides line up with TRBD1. The V segment lost 6 bases and the J segment 2 bases; nucleotides outside the gene matches: 12. Per germline, CDR1 DFQATT and CDR2 SNEGSKA (reference sequence). The CDR3 runs to 16 residues. For the CDR3, the DNA is TGCAGTGCCCTGGGACAGGGGAGGGAAGTCAACTATGGCTACACCTTC. Translated: CSALGQGREVNYGYTF.